Listed below are T cell receptor beta chains from one sample, sequenced in a study of neurological immune-mediated disorders. TCRdb reprocessed the 5' RACE reads with MiXCR, giving one entry per CDR3 protein. In the table there are tens of thousands of distinct CDR3 sequences, about 10% of which are singletons. The sequenced material came from PBMCs. These receptors all stem from a man in his fifties or sixties in good health. CDR3s include the opening cysteine and the closing phenylalanine or tryptophan. The order of the fields is J gene, V gene, clone size, D gene, CDR3 length, CDR3 DNA, CDR3 protein. The D gene is left open where the match is weak. Clone sizes are given selectively: once, few, many, or a class where the clone is expanded.

>TRBJ2-3|TRBV28|.|.|14
TGTGCCAGCAGTCCACAAGGGGGAACGGGTACGCAGTATTTT
CASSPQGGTGTQYF
>TRBJ2-2|TRBV14|many|TRBD2|15
TGTGCCAGCAGCTACAGCGGGGGGGTATCCGGGGAGCTGTTTTTT
CASSYSGGVSGELFF
>TRBJ2-7|TRBV9|many|.|15
TGTGCCAGCAGCGTAGGAAGCGGTTCACCCTACGAGCAGTACTTC
CASSVGSGSPYEQYF
>TRBJ1-5|TRBV6-1|many|.|15
TGTGCCAGCGCATTACAGAAAGGGTCAAATCAGCCCCAGCATTTT
CASALQKGSNQPQHF
>TRBJ2-2|TRBV5-1|many|.|15
TGCGCCAGCAGCCGGGATCAGTTGGACAGCGGGGAGCTGTTTTTT
CASSRDQLDSGELFF
>TRBJ2-6|TRBV11-2|many|.|19
TGTGCCAGCAGCGAGTTTGAGGCAGGGGTCCTCTCTGGGGCCAACGTCCTGACTTTC
CASSEFEAGVLSGANVLTF
>TRBJ2-7|TRBV5-1|many|.|12
TGCGCCAGCAGCTTCGGGACATACGAGCAGTACTTC
CASSFGTYEQYF
>TRBJ1-2|TRBV20-1|medium-sized|.|15
TGCAGTGCTAGAGATCCCCCGCGAGGGAGGAATGGCTACACCTTC
CSARDPPRGRNGYTF
>TRBJ2-2|TRBV5-4|many|TRBD1|17
TGTGCCAGCAGCTGGCTGATGGGGACAGGGGGCAGCGAGGAGCTGTTTTTT
CASSWLMGTGGSEELFF
>TRBJ2-1|TRBV5-1|many|TRBD2|17
TGCGCCAGCAGCTTGCAGGGGACCGGCGGGGGGTACAATGAGCAGTTCTTC
CASSLQGTGGGYNEQFF
>TRBJ1-5|TRBV5-1|many|.|13
TGCGCCAGCAGCCAGGGCCCCAATCAGCCCCAGCATTTT
CASSQGPNQPQHF
>TRBJ1-6|TRBV12-3/TRBV12-4|many|.|15
TGTGCCAGCAGGGGCAGGAGCTCCTATAATTCACCCCTCCACTTT
CASRGRSSYNSPLHF
>TRBJ1-2|TRBV7-2|many|.|14
TGTGCCAGCAGGCCTGGGGGGGCTAACTATGGCTACACCTTC
CASRPGGANYGYTF
>TRBJ1-6|TRBV20-1|many|TRBD1|15
TGCAGTGCTAGAGGGACAGGCGGTTCCAATTCACCCCTCCACTTT
CSARGTGGSNSPLHF
>TRBJ1-1|TRBV7-2|many|.|12
TGTGCCAGCACCCCTTTTGAGACTGAAGCTTTCTTT
CASTPFETEAFF
>TRBJ2-6|TRBV6-5|few|TRBD1|15
TGTGCCAGCAGTGCTCCGGGACAGGGGGCCAACGTCCTGACTTTC
CASSAPGQGANVLTF
>TRBJ1-2|TRBV14|many|.|13
TGTGCCAGCAGCCAAGATAAGTACAGGAAAAGGGAATTC
CASSQDKYRKREF
>TRBJ2-5|TRBV7-2|many|.|14
TGTGCCAGCAGCTTCGCACAGGGTGGTGAGACCCAGTACTTC
CASSFAQGGETQYF
>TRBJ2-6|TRBV12-3/TRBV12-4|many|.|12
TGTGCCAGCACCCTGGGGGCCAACGTCCTGACTTTC
CASTLGANVLTF
>TRBJ1-1|TRBV7-2|many|.|15
TGTGCCAGCAGCCCCCCCAGGGACATGAACACTGAAGCTTTCTTT
CASSPPRDMNTEAFF
>TRBJ1-5|TRBV10-3|many|.|14
TGTGCCATCAGTGTGGAAGGAGGCAATCAGCCCCAGCATTTT
CAISVEGGNQPQHF
>TRBJ2-2|TRBV14|many|.|13
TGTGTCAGCAGCCAACTAGCCCCCGGGGAGCTGTTTTTT
CVSSQLAPGELFF
>TRBJ2-4|TRBV20-1|.|.|15
TGCAGTGCTAGTCGGATCGATGGGGCCAAAAACATTCAGTACTTC
CSASRIDGAKNIQYF
>TRBJ1-4|TRBV6-6|many|TRBD1|14
TGTGCCAGCAGTCCTGGGACAGTCTATGAAAAACTGTTTTTT
CASSPGTVYEKLFF
>TRBJ2-7|TRBV20-1|many|.|11
TGCAGTGCTAGGGACATAAACGAGCAGTACTTC
CSARDINEQYF
>TRBJ2-1|TRBV20-1|many|.|17
TGCAGTGCTATAAAGGGTTTAGCGTACCCCCAACCGAGGGAGCAGTTCTTC
CSAIKGLAYPQPREQFF
>TRBJ1-1|TRBV7-3|many|.|13
TGTGCCAGCAGCTTCGGCAAGAACACTGAAGCTTTCTTT
CASSFGKNTEAFF
>TRBJ2-5|TRBV7-9|many|.|12
TGTGCCAGCAGCTTACACCAAGAGACCCAGTACTTC
CASSLHQETQYF
>TRBJ2-3|TRBV9|many|.|13
TGTGCCAGCAGCGTAGAACCGGAGGATACGCAGTATTTT
CASSVEPEDTQYF
>TRBJ2-5|TRBV20-1|many|TRBD2|16
TGCAGTGCTACCGGGACTAGCGGGCTAGAAGGAGAGACCCAGTACTTC
CSATGTSGLEGETQYF
>TRBJ1-1|TRBV12-3/TRBV12-4|many|.|13
TGTGCCAGCAGTTTTAGCGGGGTTACTGAAGCTTTCTTT
CASSFSGVTEAFF
>TRBJ1-1|TRBV12-3/TRBV12-4|many|.|14
TGTGCCAGCACTATGGGACACTCGAACACTGAAGCTTTCTTT
CASTMGHSNTEAFF